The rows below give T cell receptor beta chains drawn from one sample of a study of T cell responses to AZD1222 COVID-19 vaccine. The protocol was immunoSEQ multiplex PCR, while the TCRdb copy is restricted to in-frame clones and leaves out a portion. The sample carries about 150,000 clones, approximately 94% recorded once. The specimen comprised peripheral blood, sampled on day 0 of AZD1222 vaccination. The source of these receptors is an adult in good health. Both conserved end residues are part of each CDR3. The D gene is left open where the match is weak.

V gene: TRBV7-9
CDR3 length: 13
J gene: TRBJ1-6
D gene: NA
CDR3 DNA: TGTGCCAGCAGCTTAGTGCTCGATTCACCCCTCCACTTT
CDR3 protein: CASSLVLDSPLHF

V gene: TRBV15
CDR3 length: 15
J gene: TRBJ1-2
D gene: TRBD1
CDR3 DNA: TGTGCCACCAGCTTCCTGACAGGGGATTACGCTGGCTACACCTTC
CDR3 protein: CATSFLTGDYAGYTF

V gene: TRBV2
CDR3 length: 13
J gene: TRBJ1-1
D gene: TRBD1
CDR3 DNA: TGTGCCAGCGGGGGACAGGCCATATCCGAAGCTTTCTTT
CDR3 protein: CASGGQAISEAFF

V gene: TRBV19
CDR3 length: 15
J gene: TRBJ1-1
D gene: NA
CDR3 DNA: TGTGCCAGTAGACGAGAACAGGCCTCGAACACTGAAGCTTTCTTT
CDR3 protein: CASRREQASNTEAFF

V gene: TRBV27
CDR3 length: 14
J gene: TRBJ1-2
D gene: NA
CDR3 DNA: TGTGCCAGCAGTTTAAGCAGAGTTACTGGTGGCTACACCTTC
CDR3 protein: CASSLSRVTGGYTF

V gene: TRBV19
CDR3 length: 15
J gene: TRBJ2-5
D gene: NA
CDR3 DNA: TGTGCCAGTAGTTGGTACGGGGGGCGAAAAGAGACCCAGTACTTC
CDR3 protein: CASSWYGGRKETQYF

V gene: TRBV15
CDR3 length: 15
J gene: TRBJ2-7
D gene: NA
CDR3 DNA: TGTGCCACCAGCAGAGAGGCCGGGGGCACCTACGAGCAGTACTTC
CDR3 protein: CATSREAGGTYEQYF

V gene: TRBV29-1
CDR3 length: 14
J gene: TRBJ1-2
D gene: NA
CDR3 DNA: TGCAGCGTTGTATTTCCCGGCAGGGACTATGGCTACACCTTC
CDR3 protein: CSVVFPGRDYGYTF

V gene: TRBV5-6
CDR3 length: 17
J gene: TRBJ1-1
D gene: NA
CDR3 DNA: TGTGCCAGCAGCTTGACGGGTGTGGGGTCTAACACTGGGAAAGCTTTCTTT
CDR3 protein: CASSLTGVGSNTGKAFF

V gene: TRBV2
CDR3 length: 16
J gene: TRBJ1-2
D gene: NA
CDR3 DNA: TGTGCCAGCAGTGAAGCGCTTCGAGGGACTACAGATGGCTACACCTTC
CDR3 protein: CASSEALRGTTDGYTF

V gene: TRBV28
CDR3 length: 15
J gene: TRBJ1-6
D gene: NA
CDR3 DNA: TGTGCCAGCAGTTTATCTCCAGGGTGGGATTCACCCCTCCACTTT
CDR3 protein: CASSLSPGWDSPLHF

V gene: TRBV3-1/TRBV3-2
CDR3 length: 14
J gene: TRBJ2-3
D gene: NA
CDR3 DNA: TGTGCCAGCAGCCAAGATCTGGCCACAGATACGCAGTATTTT
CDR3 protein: CASSQDLATDTQYF

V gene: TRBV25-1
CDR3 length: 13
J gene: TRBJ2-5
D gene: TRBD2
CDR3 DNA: TGTGCCAGCAGACCAGCGGGGGGGCGGGCCCAGTACTTC
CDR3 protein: CASRPAGGRAQYF

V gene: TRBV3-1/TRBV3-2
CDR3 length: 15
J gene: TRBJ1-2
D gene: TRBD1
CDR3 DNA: TGTGCCAGCAGCCAAGGGGACAGGCTACCACATGGCTACACCTTC
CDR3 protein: CASSQGDRLPHGYTF